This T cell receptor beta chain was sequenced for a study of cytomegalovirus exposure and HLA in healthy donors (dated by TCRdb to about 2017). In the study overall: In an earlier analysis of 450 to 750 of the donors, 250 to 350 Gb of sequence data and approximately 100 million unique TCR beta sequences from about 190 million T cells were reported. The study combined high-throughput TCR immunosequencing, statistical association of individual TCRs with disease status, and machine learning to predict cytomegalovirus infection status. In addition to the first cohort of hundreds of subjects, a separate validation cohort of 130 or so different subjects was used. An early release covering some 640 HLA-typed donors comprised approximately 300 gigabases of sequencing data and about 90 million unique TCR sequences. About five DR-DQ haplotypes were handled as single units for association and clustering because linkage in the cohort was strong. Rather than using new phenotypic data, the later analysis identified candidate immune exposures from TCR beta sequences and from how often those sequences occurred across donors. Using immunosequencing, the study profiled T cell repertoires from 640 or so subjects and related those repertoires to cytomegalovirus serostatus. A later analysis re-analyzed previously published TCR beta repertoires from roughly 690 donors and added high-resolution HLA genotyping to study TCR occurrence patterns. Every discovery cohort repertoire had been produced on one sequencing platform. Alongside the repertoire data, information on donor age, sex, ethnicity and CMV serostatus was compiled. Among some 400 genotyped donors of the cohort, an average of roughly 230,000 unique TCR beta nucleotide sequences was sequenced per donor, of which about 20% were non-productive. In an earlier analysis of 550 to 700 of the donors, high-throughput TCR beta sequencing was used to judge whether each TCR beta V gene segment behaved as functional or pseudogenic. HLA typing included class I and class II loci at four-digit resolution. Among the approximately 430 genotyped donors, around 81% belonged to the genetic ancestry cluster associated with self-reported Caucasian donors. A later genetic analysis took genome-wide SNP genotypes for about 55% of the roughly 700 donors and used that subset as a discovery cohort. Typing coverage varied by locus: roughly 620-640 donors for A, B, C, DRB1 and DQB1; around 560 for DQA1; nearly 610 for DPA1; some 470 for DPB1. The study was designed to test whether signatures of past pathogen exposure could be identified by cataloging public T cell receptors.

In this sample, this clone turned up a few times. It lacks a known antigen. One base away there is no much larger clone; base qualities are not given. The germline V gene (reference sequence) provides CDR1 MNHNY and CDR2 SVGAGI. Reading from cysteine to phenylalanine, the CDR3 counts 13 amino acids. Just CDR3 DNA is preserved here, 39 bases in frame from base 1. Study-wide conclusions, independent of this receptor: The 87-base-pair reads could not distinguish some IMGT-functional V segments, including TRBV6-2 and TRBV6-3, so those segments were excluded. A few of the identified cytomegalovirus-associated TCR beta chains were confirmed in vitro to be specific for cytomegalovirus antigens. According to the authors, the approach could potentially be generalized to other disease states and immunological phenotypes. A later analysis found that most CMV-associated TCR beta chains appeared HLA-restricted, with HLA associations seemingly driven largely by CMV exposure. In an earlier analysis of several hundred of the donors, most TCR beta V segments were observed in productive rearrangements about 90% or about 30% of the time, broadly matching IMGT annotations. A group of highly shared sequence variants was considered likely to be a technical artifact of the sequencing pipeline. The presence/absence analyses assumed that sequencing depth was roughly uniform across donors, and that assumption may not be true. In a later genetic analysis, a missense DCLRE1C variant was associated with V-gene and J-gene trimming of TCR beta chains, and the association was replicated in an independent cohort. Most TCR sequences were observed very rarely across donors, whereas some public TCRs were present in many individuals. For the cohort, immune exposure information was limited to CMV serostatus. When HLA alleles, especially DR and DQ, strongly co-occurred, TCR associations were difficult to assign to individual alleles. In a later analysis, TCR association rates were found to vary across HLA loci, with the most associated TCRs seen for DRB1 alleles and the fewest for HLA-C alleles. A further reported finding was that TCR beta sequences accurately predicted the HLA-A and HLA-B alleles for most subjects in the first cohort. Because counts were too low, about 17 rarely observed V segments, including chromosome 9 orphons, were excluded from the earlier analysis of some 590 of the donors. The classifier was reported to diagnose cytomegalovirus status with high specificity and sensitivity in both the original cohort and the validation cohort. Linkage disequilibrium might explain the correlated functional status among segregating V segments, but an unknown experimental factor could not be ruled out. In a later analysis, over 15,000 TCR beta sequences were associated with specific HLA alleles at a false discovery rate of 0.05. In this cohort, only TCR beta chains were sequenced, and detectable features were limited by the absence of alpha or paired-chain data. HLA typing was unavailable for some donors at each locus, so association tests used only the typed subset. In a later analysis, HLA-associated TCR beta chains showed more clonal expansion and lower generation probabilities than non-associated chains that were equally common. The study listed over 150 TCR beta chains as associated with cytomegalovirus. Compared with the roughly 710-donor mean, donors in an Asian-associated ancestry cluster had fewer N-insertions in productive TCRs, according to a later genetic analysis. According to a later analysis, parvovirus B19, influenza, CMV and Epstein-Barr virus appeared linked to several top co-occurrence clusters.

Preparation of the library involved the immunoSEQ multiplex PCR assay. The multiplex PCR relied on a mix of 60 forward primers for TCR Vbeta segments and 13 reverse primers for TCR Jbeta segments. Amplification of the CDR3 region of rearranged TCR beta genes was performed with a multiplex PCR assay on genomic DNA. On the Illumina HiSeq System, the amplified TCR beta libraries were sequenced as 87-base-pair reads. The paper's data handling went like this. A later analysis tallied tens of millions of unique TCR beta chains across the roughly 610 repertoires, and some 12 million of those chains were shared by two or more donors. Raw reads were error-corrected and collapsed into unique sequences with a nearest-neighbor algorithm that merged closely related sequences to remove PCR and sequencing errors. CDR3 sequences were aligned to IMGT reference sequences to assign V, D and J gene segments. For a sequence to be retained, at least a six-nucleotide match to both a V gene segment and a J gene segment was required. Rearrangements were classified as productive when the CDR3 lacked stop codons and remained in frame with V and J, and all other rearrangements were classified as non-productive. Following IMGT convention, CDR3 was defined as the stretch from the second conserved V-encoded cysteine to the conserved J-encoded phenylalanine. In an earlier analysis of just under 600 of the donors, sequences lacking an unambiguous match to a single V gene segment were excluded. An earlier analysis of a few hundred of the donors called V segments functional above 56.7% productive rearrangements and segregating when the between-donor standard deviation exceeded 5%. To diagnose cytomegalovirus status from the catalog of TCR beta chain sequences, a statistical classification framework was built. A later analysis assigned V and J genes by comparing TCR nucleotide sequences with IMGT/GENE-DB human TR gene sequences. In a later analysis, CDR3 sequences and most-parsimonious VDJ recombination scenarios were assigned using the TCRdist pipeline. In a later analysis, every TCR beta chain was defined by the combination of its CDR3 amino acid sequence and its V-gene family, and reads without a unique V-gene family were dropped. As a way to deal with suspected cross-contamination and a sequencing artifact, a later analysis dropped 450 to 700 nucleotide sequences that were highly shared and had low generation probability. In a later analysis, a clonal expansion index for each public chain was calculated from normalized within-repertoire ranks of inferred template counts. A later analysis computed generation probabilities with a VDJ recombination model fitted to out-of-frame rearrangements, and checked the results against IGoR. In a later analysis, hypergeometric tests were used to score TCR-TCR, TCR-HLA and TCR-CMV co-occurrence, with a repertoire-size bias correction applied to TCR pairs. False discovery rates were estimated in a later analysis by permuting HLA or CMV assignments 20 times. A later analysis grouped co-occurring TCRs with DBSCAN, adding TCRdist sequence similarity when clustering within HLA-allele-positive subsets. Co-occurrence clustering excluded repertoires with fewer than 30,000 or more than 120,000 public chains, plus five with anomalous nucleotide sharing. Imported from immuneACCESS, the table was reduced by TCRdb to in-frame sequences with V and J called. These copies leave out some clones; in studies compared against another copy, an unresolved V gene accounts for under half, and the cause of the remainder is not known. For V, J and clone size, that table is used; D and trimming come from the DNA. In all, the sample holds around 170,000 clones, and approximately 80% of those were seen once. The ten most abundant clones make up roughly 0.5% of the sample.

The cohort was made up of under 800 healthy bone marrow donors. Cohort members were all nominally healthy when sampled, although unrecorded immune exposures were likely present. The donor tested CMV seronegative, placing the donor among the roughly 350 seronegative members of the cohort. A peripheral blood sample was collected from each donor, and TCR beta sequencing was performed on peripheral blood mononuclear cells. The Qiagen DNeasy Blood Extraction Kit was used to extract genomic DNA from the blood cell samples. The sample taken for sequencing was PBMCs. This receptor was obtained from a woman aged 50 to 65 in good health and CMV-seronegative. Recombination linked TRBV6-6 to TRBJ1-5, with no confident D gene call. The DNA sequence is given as TGTGCAGTCAGAGGTTTGGGCAATCAGCCCCAGCATTTT. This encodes CAVRGLGNQPQHF.